The 20 T cell receptor beta chains below come from one sample, sequenced in a study of blood T cell repertoires in COVID-19. The table came from immunoSEQ multiplex PCR; TCRdb's copy has only in-frame clones and leaves some out. The sample holds roughly 130,000 clones, more than 75% seen once. The source material was peripheral blood. The receptors were sampled from a man aged 55 to 69 with COVID-19, enrolled during active disease.

The V gene is TRBV19, the J gene TRBJ1-3; TRBD1 aligns across 7 bases. The J segment lost 4 bases and the V segment lost 4 bases, leaving 7 bases of the junction unmatched. Germline V gives CDR1 LNHDA, CDR2 SQIVND (reference sequence). This CDR3 is 15 amino acids long. CDR3 sequence: CASSTTGDNGNTIYF. The CDR3 coding sequence is TGTGCCAGTAGTACCACAGGGGATAACGGAAACACCATATATTTT.

The chain couples TRBV4-1 to TRBJ2-3; no firm D call. The CDR3 has 13 residues. Germline assignment: CDR1 MGHRA and CDR2 YSYEKL. The V end was cut by 1 base, the J end by 4 bases, with 6 bases between. The DNA of the CDR3 is TGCGCCAGCAGCCAAGCTCCCCCAGATACGCAGTATTTT. It codes for CASSQAPPDTQYF.

The V gene is TRBV18, the J gene TRBJ2-1; 8 bases line up with TRBD2. Trimming took 2 bases from V and 4 from J; bases not matched to a gene: 1. Looked up from germline, CDR1 is KGHSH and CDR2 is LQKENI. The CDR3 extends over 14 amino acids. CDR3: CASSPEREYNEQFF. The CDR3 DNA reads as TGTGCCAGCTCACCAGAGCGGGAGTACAATGAGCAGTTCTTC.

The gene calls are TRBV19 and TRBJ2-5, with D possibly being TRBD2 (6 bases). V lost 3 bases and J 5 bases, leaving 10 bases between the germline ends. This CDR3 region has 13 residues. The germline CDR1 and CDR2 sequences are LNHDA and SQIVND (reference sequence). The CDR3: CASSIWGRETQYF. Written as DNA, the CDR3 is TGTGCCAGTAGTATCTGGGGGAGGGAGACCCAGTACTTC. The variable domain in full, with the rest retrieved from reference TRBV19 and TRBJ2-5, is DGGITQSPKYLFRKEGQNVTLSCEQNLNHDAMYWYRQDPGQGLRLIYYSQIVNDFQKGDIAEGYSVSREKKESFPLTVTSAQKNPTAFYLCASSIWGRETQYFGPGTRLLVL.

The genes are TRBV5-6 and TRBJ2-1; TRBD1 agrees at 9 bases. The CDR3 runs 14 residues. The junction had 4 bases not matched to a gene; V was cut back by 0 bases and J by 9 bases. Germline CDR1 and CDR2: SGHDT and YYEEEE. The CDR3 DNA follows: TGTGCCAGCAGCTTGGACAGGGGGCAAGGTGAGCAGTTCTTC. This encodes CASSLDRGQGEQFF.

The chain couples TRBV13 to TRBJ1-2; D uncertain. The V end was cut by 5 bases, the J end by 2 bases, with 15 bases between. The CDR3 is 15 amino acids. The germline V gene encodes CDR1 PRHDT and CDR2 FYEKMQ (reference sequence). CDR3: CASSPRLGRNYGYTF. CDR3 in DNA: TGTGCCAGCAGCCCCCGTCTGGGCCGAAACTATGGCTACACCTTC.

Only one count was recorded for this clone. The V gene is TRBV5-1, the J gene TRBJ2-7, with D possibly TRBD1 on 5 matching bases. Germline V gene sequence: CDR1 SGHRS, CDR2 YFSETQ. Trimming cost V 0 bases and J 3 bases, with 16 bases left between them. This CDR3 is 16 amino acids long. The CDR3: CASSLAGQGSIYEQYF. The CDR3, as DNA: TGCGCCAGCAGCTTGGCTGGGCAGGGAAGTATCTACGAGCAGTACTTC.

V and J are TRBV10-3 and TRBJ1-5, with D perhaps matching TRBD1 (6 bases). The germline V gene encodes CDR1 ENHRY and CDR2 SYGVKD. V lost 6 bases and J 1 base, leaving 22 bases between the germline ends. CDR3 length: 18 residues. CDR3 protein: CAISAGARGPGSNQPQHF. CDR3 DNA: TGTGCCATCAGCGCTGGGGCCAGGGGACCGGGGAGCAATCAGCCCCAGCATTTT.

V gene TRBV27 combines with J gene TRBJ2-7; 9 bases are shared with TRBD1. The CDR3 runs to 14 residues. J lost 4 bases, V lost 10 bases, and 11 bases had no gene match. CDR1 is MNHEY and CDR2 is SMNVEV in the germline V gene (reference sequence). CDR3 in DNA: TGTGCCACGGGGAGGGGACAGGGACTTTACGAGCAGTACTTC. Translated, it gives CATGRGQGLYEQYF.

This clone appeared a single time. The gene calls are TRBV6-5 and TRBJ1-3, with 7 bases identical to TRBD1. CDR3 length: 14 residues. Trimming cost V 6 bases and J 0 bases; bases outside gene matches: 2. The germline gives CDR1 MNHEY, CDR2 SVGAGI. CDR3 sequence reads: CASRDRVSGNTIYF. The CDR3 coding sequence is TGTGCCAGCAGAGACAGGGTCTCTGGAAACACCATATATTTT.

V and J are TRBV7-6 and TRBJ2-1, with 9 bases matching TRBD2. V dropped 4 bases and J dropped 4; count of bases not matched to a gene: 2. From germline, CDR1 is SGHVS and CDR2 FNYEAQ. The CDR3 length is 14 residues. CDR3 loop: CASSSREGYNEQFF. CDR3 nucleotides: TGTGCCAGCAGCTCGCGGGAGGGGTACAATGAGCAGTTCTTC. The whole variable domain, remainder taken from reference TRBV7-6 and TRBJ2-1, is GAGVSQSPRYKVTKRGQDVALRCDPISGHVSLYWYRQALGQGPEFLTYFNYEAQQDKSGLPNDRFSAERPEGSISTLTIQRTEQRDSAMYRCASSSREGYNEQFFGPGTRLTVL.

V is TRBV29-1 and J is TRBJ2-3, with 8 bases that match TRBD2. V gave up 3 bases and J gave up 4 bases; unmatched junction bases: 6. The CDR3 totals 14 residues. CDR1 and CDR2 (germline): SQVTM, ANQGSEA. CDR3 protein: CSVEGREEADTQYF. The CDR3 region has the DNA TGCAGCGTTGAGGGGCGGGAGGAGGCAGATACGCAGTATTTT.

CDR3 sequence reads: CASTLEGPEPPKNEQFF. The CDR3 nucleotides read TGCGCCAGCACCCTGGAAGGCCCGGAGCCCCCTAAAAATGAGCAGTTCTTC. This chain connects TRBV5-1 to TRBJ2-1; D unclear. The CDR3 loop spans 17 amino acids. Germline V gene lookup returns CDR1 SGHRS and CDR2 YFSETQ. V dropped 6 bases and J dropped 7 bases, with 26 bases sitting between them. The full variable domain, rest sourced from reference TRBV5-1 and TRBJ2-1, is KAGVTQTPRYLIKTRGQQVTLSCSPISGHRSVSWYQQTPGQGLQFLFEYFSETQRNKGNFPGRFSGRQFSNSRSEMNVSTLELGDSALYLCASTLEGPEPPKNEQFFGPGTRLTVL.

The chain links TRBV24-1 to TRBJ1-5, with 8 nucleotides matching TRBD1. Trimming removed 4 bases from V and 5 bases from J; junction bases left unmatched: 3. This CDR3 spans 14 amino acids. Germline V gene data show CDR1 as KGHDR and CDR2 as SFDVKD. Written as DNA, the CDR3 is TGTGCCACCAGTGAAACGGACAGGGATCAGCCCCAGCATTTT. Protein: CATSETDRDQPQHF.

This clone appeared once. The chain carries TRBV5-6 and TRBJ2-2; 10 positions match TRBD2. CDR1 SGHDT and CDR2 YYEEEE come from the germline V gene. V lost 3 bases to trimming and J lost 5 bases; unmatched junction nucleotides: 10. The CDR3 extends over 17 amino acids. The CDR3 spells CASSSDLLAGVTGELFF. CDR3 nucleotide sequence: TGTGCCAGCAGCTCGGACCTGCTAGCGGGGGTTACCGGGGAGCTGTTTTTT.

CDR3 sequence (DNA): TGTGCCAGCAGCTTAAGGGTTGGACTAGCGGGAGGGCCCAGGGACAATGAGCAGTTCTTC. As protein: CASSLRVGLAGGPRDNEQFF. V gene TRBV7-3 combines with J gene TRBJ2-1; TRBD2 agrees at 15 bases. The ends lost 1 base at V and 5 bases at J; junction bases unmatched: 12. Germline CDR1 reads SGHTA; CDR2 reads FQGTGA. CDR3 length: 20 amino acids.

The V gene is TRBV14, the J gene TRBJ1-4; maybe TRBD1 (5 bases). The CDR3 spans 13 residues. The V gene's germline CDR1 is SGHDN and CDR2 FVKESK. V shed 4 bases and J shed 6 bases, with 9 bases lying between them. The CDR3 coding sequence is TGTGCCAGCAGCCCAGGGAAAGATGAAAAACTGTTTTTT. It is translated as CASSPGKDEKLFF.

The chain has TRBV29-1 and TRBJ2-1; TRBD2 matches 12 bases. The CDR3 length is 16 residues. Unmatched junction bases numbered 3, after V lost 1 base and J lost 2 bases. Germline CDR1 is SQVTM and CDR2 is ANQGSEA. This CDR3 reads CSVEGLAGAAYNEQFF. The DNA for the CDR3 is TGCAGCGTTGAAGGACTAGCGGGAGCAGCCTACAATGAGCAGTTCTTC.

The rearrangement links TRBV11-3 to TRBJ1-4; TRBD1 matches at 8 bases. V shed 0 bases and J 8 bases; nucleotides not matched to a gene: 8. Germline lookup yields CDR1 SGHNT and CDR2 YENEEA. The CDR3 is made up of 16 amino acids. For the CDR3, the DNA is TGTGCCAGCAGCTTAGAGTCAACCAGGGGGCGAGAAAAACTGTTTTTT. Protein product: CASSLESTRGREKLFF.

The rearrangement joins TRBV7-9 to TRBJ2-1, with 10 bases that match TRBD2. The CDR3 runs to 15 residues. Germline V gene sequence: CDR1 SEHNR, CDR2 FQNEAQ (reference sequence). V lost 5 bases to trimming and J lost 8 bases; unmatched junction nucleotides: 9. CDR3 nucleotide sequence: TGTGCCAGCAGCCCTACTAGCGGGAAAATATATGAGCAGTTCTTC. This gives the protein CASSPTSGKIYEQFF.